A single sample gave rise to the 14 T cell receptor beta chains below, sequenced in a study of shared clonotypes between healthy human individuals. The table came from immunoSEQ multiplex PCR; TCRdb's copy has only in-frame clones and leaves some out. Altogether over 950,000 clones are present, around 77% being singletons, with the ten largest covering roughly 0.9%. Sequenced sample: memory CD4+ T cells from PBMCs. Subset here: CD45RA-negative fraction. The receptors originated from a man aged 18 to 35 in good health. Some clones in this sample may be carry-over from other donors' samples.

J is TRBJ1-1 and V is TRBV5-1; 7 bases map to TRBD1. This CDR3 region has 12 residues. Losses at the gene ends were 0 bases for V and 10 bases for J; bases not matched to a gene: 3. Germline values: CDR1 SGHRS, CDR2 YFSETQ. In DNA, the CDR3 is TGCGCCAGCAGCTTGGAGGGGGCTAGAGCTTTCTTT. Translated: CASSLEGARAFF.

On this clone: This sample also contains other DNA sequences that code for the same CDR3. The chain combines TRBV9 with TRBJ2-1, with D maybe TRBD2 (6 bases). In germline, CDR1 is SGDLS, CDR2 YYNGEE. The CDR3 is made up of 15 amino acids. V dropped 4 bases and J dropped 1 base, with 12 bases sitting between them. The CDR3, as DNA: TGTGCCAGCAGCCCCCGGGAGAAGTCCTACAATGAGCAGTTCTTC. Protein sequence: CASSPREKSYNEQFF.

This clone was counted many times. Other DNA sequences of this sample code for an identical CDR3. The CDR3 nucleotides read TGTGCCAGTAGTTCGGGCCTAAGGGAGACCCAGTACTTC. The encoded protein is CASSSGLRETQYF. This chain joins TRBV19 and TRBJ2-5; D unresolved. Trimming removed 5 bases from V and 5 bases from J, with 12 bases in between. This CDR3 comprises 13 residues. Germline V CDR1 and CDR2: LNHDA, SQIVND (reference sequence).

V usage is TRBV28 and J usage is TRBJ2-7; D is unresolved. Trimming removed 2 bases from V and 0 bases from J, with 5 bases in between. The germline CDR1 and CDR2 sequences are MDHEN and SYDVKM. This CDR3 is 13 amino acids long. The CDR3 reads CASSLDNSYEQYF. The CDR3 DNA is TGTGCCAGCAGTTTAGACAACTCCTACGAGCAGTACTTC.

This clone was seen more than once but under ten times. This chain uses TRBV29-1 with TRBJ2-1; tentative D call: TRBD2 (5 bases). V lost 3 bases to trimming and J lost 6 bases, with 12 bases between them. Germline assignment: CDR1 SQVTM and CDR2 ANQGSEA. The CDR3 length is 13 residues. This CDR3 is CSVDLARRNEQFF. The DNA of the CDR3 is TGCAGCGTTGATTTAGCGCGGCGCAATGAGCAGTTCTTC.

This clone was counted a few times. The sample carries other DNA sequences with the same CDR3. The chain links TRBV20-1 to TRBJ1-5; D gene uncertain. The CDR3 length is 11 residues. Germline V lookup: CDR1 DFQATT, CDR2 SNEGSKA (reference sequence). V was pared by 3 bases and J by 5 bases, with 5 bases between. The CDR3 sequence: CSASRDQPQHF. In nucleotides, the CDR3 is TGCAGTGCTAGTCGCGATCAGCCCCAGCATTTT.

CDR3 sequence (DNA): TGTGCCAGCAGCTTAACTAGCTCCTCCTACAATGAGCAGTTCTTC. Translated, it gives CASSLTSSSYNEQFF. This chain uses TRBV11-2 with TRBJ2-1; maybe TRBD2 (6 bases). CDR1 is SGHAT and CDR2 is FQNNGV in the germline V gene. The CDR3 runs to 15 residues. Trimming took 2 bases from V and 0 from J, leaving 8 bases between them.

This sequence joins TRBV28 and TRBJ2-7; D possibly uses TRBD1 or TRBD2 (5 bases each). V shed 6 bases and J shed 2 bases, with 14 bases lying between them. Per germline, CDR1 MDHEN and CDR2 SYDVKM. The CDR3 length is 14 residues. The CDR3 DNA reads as TGTGCCAGCAGAGAGGCTCTGGGACCCTACGAGCAGTACTTC. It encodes CASREALGPYEQYF.

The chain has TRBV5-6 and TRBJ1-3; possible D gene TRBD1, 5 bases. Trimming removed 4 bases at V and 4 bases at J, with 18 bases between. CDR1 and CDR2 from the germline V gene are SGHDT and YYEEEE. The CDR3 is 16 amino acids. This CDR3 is CASSLPKGPGGNTIYF. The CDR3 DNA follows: TGTGCCAGCAGCCTACCGAAGGGACCTGGGGGAAACACCATATATTTT.

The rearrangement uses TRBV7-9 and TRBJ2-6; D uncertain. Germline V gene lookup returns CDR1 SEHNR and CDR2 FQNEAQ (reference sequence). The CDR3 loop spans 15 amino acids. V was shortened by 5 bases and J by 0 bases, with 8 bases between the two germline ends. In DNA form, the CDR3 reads TGTGCCAGCAGCGTTGTGGACTCTGGGGCCAACGTCCTGACTTTC. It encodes CASSVVDSGANVLTF.

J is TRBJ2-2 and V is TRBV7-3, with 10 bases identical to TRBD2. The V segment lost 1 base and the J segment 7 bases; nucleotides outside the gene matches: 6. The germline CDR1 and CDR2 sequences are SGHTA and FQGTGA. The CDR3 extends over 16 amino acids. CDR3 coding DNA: TGTGCCAGCAGCTTAAGAGCGGGAGGGCCCTTCGGGGAGCTGTTTTTT. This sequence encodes CASSLRAGGPFGELFF. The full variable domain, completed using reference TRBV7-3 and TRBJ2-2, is GAGVSQTPSNKVTEKGKYVELRCDPISGHTALYWYRQSLGQGPEFLIYFQGTGAADDSGLPNDRFFAVRPEGSVSTLKIQRTERGDSAVYLCASSLRAGGPFGELFFGEGSRLTVL.

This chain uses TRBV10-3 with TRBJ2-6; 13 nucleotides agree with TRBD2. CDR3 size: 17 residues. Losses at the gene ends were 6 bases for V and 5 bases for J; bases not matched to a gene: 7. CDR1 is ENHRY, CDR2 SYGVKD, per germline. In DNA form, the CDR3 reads TGTGCCATCAGAGGACTAGCGGGAGATACCTGGGCCAACGTCCTGACTTTC. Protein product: CAIRGLAGDTWANVLTF.

This chain's CDR3 is CASSFGHGSSYNEQFF. The CDR3 DNA follows: TGCGCCAGCAGCTTCGGACACGGGAGCTCCTACAATGAGCAGTTCTTC. V and J are TRBV5-1 and TRBJ2-1; D perhaps matches TRBD2 (6 bases). Trimming cost V 2 bases and J 0 bases, with 12 bases left between them. The CDR3 runs 16 residues. Germline CDR1 SGHRS, CDR2 YFSETQ.

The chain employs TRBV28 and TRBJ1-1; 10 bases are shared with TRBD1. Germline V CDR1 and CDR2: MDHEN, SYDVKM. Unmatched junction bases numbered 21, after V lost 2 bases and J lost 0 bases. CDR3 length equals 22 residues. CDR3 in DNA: TGTGCCAGCAGTTTAACCCTGGACAGGGGGTTTTCTAGCGTCGGGTTGAACACTGAAGCTTTCTTT. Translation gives CASSLTLDRGFSSVGLNTEAFF.